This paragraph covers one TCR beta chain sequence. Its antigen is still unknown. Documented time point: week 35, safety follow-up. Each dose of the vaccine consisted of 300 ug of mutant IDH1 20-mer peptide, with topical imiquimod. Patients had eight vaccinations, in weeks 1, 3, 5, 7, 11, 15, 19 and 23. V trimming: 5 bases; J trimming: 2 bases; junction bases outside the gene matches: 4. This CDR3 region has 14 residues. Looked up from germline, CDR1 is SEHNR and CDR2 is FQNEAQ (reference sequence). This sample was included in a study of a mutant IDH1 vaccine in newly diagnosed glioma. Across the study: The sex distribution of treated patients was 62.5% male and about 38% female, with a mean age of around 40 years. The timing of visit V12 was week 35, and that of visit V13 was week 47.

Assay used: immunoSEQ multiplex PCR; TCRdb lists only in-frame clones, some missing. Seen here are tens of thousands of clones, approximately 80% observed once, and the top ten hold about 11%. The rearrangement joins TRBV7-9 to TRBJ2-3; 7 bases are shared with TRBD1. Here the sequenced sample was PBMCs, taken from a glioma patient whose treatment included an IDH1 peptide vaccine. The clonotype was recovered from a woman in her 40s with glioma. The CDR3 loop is CASSLGQDTDTQYF. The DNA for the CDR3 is TGTGCCAGCAGCCTCGGACAGGACACAGATACGCAGTATTTT.